This TCR beta chain appears in the sequencing data of a study of blood T cells in healthy people across ages. The CDR3 spans 15 residues. CDR1 SGHRS and CDR2 YFSETQ come from the germline V gene. With regard to this clonotype: A read error may account for a junction end that differs from germline.

Each of the donors had 9 to 10 milliliters of peripheral blood drawn into EDTA-treated Vacutainer tubes. A sample-barcoded 5' primer and a J-beta primer mix were used in a second PCR of about 7 to 12 cycles. Samples each returned at least 2.5 million CDR3-containing paired-end reads. Using its own MiXCR run on the 5' RACE reads, TCRdb lists one record per CDR3 protein. The sample records more than 900,000 distinct CDR3 sequences, roughly a quarter being singletons. This sample was shared with a second study, whose subject was T cells of mothers and their children. That source adds: All donors were healthy and Caucasian; they were a few mothers and their six children. Related mother-child pairs showed slightly higher but non-significant overlap than unrelated pairs.

The source of this sequence is a girl aged 2-9 years in good health. This chain connects TRBV5-1 to TRBJ2-5; 7 bases are a match to TRBD2. The specimen sequenced was blood. The CDR3 sequence is CASSLTSVIIETQYF. CDR3 sequence (DNA): TGCGCCAGCAGCTTGACTAGCGTTATAATAGAGACCCAGTACTTT.